Each of the 28 T cell receptor beta chains below was sequenced from the same sample in a study of T cells in Graves' hyperthyroidism and ophthalmopathy. Template material for amplifying TCR beta CDR3 regions consisted of RNA transcripts. The TCR CDR3 was amplified in a first-round RT-PCR using the HTBI primer set. TCRdb re-derived calls from the multiplex PCR reads in MiXCR, one entry per CDR3 protein. Of some 300,000 distinct CDR3 sequences listed, roughly 15% are singletons. The specimen was blood. The receptor source for this set is a woman in her thirties or forties with Graves' hyperthyroidism.

The V gene is TRBV11-2, the J gene TRBJ2-1; perhaps TRBD2 as D (5 bases). Trimming removed 6 bases from V and 2 bases from J, with 14 bases in between. This CDR3 is built from 15 residues. Germline CDR1 reads SGHAT; CDR2 reads FQNNGV. The CDR3 protein is CASSEPGTPYNEQFF. For the CDR3, the DNA is TGTGCCAGCAGTGAGCCGGGAACCCCCTACAATGAGCAGTTCTTC.

This clonotype was counted many times. The V gene is TRBV7-9, the J gene TRBJ1-1; 11 bases agree with TRBD1. Germline V CDR1 and CDR2: SEHNR, FQNEAQ (reference sequence). J was trimmed by 5 bases and V by 3 bases; bases with no gene match: 5. The CDR3 sequence is 15 residues long. The CDR3: CASSLWDRGGTEAFF. The CDR3 nucleotides read TGTGCCAGCAGCTTGTGGGACAGGGGGGGGACTGAAGCTTTCTTT.

To note about this clonotype: Just one base apart from a much larger clone, this may be a read error. The rearrangement uses TRBV3-1 and TRBJ1-6; TRBD1 matches 10 bases. Per germline, CDR1 LGHDT and CDR2 YNNKEL (reference sequence). The CDR3 is 14 amino acids. The CDR3 nucleotides read TGTGCCAGCAGCCAGGGACAGGGGTCTTCACGCCTCCACTTT. It is translated as CASSQGQGSSRLHF.

This clonotype was counted at least ten times. The genes are TRBV28 and TRBJ2-1; 8 bases line up with TRBD2. Losses at the gene ends were 6 bases for V and 7 bases for J; bases not matched to a gene: 5. The CDR3 extends over 13 amino acids. Germline loops: CDR1 MDHEN, CDR2 SYDVKM. CDR3 bases: TGTGCCAGCAGACATACGGGGGGGAATGAGCAGTTCTTC. This codes for CASRHTGGNEQFF.

This clonotype was recorded many times. The rearrangement uses TRBV6-1 and TRBJ1-1, with D unresolved. The CDR3 has 13 amino acids. Looked up from germline, CDR1 is MNHNS and CDR2 is SASEGT. The germline V and J ends were trimmed by 3 bases and 0 bases, with 5 bases remaining between them. The CDR3 here is CASSDTMNTEAFF. CDR3 nucleotide sequence: TGTGCCAGCAGTGACACCATGAACACTGAAGCTTTCTTT.

This clonotype was counted ten times or more. The chain employs TRBV6-1 and TRBJ1-1; possible D gene TRBD1, 5 bases. Germline V gene lookup returns CDR1 MNHNS and CDR2 SASEGT. Trimming stripped 5 bases from V and 2 bases from J, with 9 bases between. This CDR3 is 13 amino acids long. The CDR3 reads CASSMTVNTEAFF. DNA for the CDR3: TGTGCCAGCAGTATGACAGTTAACACTGAAGCTTTCTTT.

This clonotype was seen only a few times. The chain combines TRBV7-2 with TRBJ2-7, with D possibly being TRBD2 (6 bases). Per the germline V gene, CDR1 is SGHTA and CDR2 is FQGNSA. CDR3 size: 13 residues. V gave up 4 bases and J gave up 4 bases, with 11 bases separating them. The DNA for the CDR3 is TGTGCCAGCAGCTCGACTAGATATTACGAGCAGTACTTC. Protein: CASSSTRYYEQYF.

This clonotype has ten or more counts. The J gene is TRBJ2-1, the V gene TRBV28; 10 bases match TRBD2. This CDR3 spans 18 amino acids. V shed 6 bases and J 6 bases; nucleotides not matched to a gene: 17. Looked up from germline, CDR1 is MDHEN and CDR2 is SYDVKM. This CDR3 reads CASSALSGRVRSSNEQFF. The CDR3 DNA is TGTGCCAGCAGCGCACTCAGCGGGAGGGTAAGGAGCTCCAATGAGCAGTTCTTC.

This clonotype turned up a few times. The V gene is TRBV29-1, the J gene TRBJ2-5; 7 bases align to TRBD1. Germline assignment: CDR1 SQVTM and CDR2 ANQGSEA. The ends lost 6 bases at V and 2 bases at J; junction bases unmatched: 0. The CDR3 extends over 11 amino acids. The CDR3 nucleotides are TGCAGCGTGACAGGGCAAGAGACCCAGTACTTC. It encodes CSVTGQETQYF.

This clonotype was seen a few times. V is TRBV25-1 and J is TRBJ1-6; a weak D match, TRBD1 (6 bases). CDR3 length: 15 residues. Per germline, CDR1 MGHDK and CDR2 SYGVNS. V lost 1 base, J lost 8 bases, and 12 bases lay in between. The CDR3 is CASSELGGADSPLHF. CDR3 sequence (DNA): TGTGCCAGCAGTGAATTGGGGGGCGCGGATTCACCCCTCCACTTT.

The chain joins TRBV5-1 to TRBJ2-2, with 7 bases that match TRBD1. The CDR3 contains 17 residues. The germline CDR1 and CDR2 sequences are SGHRS and YFSETQ. Germline trimming cut 4 bases from V and 0 bases from J; bases unmatched to any gene: 9. CDR3 amino acids: CASSQRQGRANTGELFF. In DNA, the CDR3 is TGCGCCAGCAGCCAGCGACAGGGTCGGGCGAACACCGGGGAGCTGTTTTTT.

In its sample, this clonotype was seen a few times. V is TRBV20-1 and J is TRBJ2-5, with a possible D match to TRBD2 (6 bases). Germline CDR1 and CDR2: DFQATT and SNEGSKA (reference sequence). The CDR3 loop spans 15 amino acids. V was cut by 0 bases and J by 4 bases, with 15 bases left in between. CDR3 coding DNA: TGCAGTGCTAGAGATCAGACTAGATCAGGAGAGACCCAGTACTTC. Encoded protein: CSARDQTRSGETQYF.

V is TRBV15 and J is TRBJ1-6; no clear D. The CDR3 contains 16 residues. V was pared by 1 base and J by 10 bases, with 17 bases between. Germline V gives CDR1 LNHNV, CDR2 YYDKDF (reference sequence). The CDR3 spells CATSRGAARKYSPLHF. The DNA for the CDR3 is TGTGCCACCAGCAGAGGGGCGGCTAGAAAGTACTCACCCCTCCACTTT.

This clonotype was seen ten or more times. The V and J genes are TRBV20-1 and TRBJ2-1; 9 nucleotides agree with TRBD2. Germline V gene data show CDR1 as DFQATT and CDR2 as SNEGSKA (reference sequence). Unmatched junction bases numbered 5, after V lost 4 bases and J lost 4 bases. The CDR3 spans 14 residues. The CDR3 loop is CSAKTSGDYNEQFF. CDR3 DNA sequence: TGCAGTGCTAAGACTAGCGGAGATTACAATGAGCAGTTCTTC.

The rearrangement links TRBV11-1 to TRBJ2-3, with 8 bases aligning to TRBD2. Trimming removed 4 bases from V and 4 bases from J; junction bases left unmatched: 10. The CDR3 runs 16 residues. The germline V gene encodes CDR1 SGHAT and CDR2 FQDESV (reference sequence). The CDR3 spells CASSWAGTRGADTQYF. CDR3 in DNA: TGTGCCAGCAGCTGGGCCGGGACTAGGGGCGCAGATACGCAGTATTTT.

The sample holds many counts of this clonotype. The chain couples TRBV7-2 to TRBJ1-6, with D uncertain. The V end lost 4 bases, the J end lost 11 bases, and 9 bases lay between the germline ends. The CDR3 runs 12 residues. CDR1 SGHTA and CDR2 FQGNSA come from the germline V gene. The CDR3 spells CASSYQGAPLHF. The CDR3 DNA follows: TGTGCCAGCAGCTACCAAGGAGCACCCCTCCACTTT.

This sequence joins TRBV5-4 and TRBJ2-7; TRBD1 matches 9 bases. Germline V gene sequence: CDR1 SGHNT, CDR2 YYREEE (reference sequence). The CDR3 contains 14 residues. V lost 4 bases to trimming and J lost 5 bases; unmatched junction nucleotides: 7. In DNA, the CDR3 is TGTGCCAGCAGCCCGGGACAGGGTTACCACGAGCAGTACTTC. It specifies CASSPGQGYHEQYF.

This clonotype was seen repeatedly, ten times or more. This sequence joins TRBV27 and TRBJ2-7; D might be TRBD2 (6 bases). CDR1 and CDR2 from the germline V gene are MNHEY and SMNVEV (reference sequence). The CDR3 length is 16 residues. The V end lost 0 bases, the J end lost 4 bases, and 16 bases lay between the germline ends. CDR3 DNA sequence: TGTGCCAGCAGTTTATCAGGCGGGGCCGCGGGATACGAGCAGTACTTC. Residues: CASSLSGGAAGYEQYF.

As concerns this clonotype: A much larger clonotype is one base distant, so this may be a read error. This chain connects TRBV5-1 to TRBJ2-7, with a possible D match to TRBD1 (6 bases). Germline loops: CDR1 SGHRS, CDR2 YFSETQ. The CDR3 covers 14 residues. As DNA, the CDR3 is TGTGCCAGCCGCGCCCAGGGGCAGAACTACGAGCAGTACTTC. Its translation: CASRAQGQNYEQYF.

This clonotype was seen many times. The chain combines TRBV28 with TRBJ2-5; maybe TRBD1 (6 bases). The germline V and J ends were trimmed by 6 bases and 2 bases, with 13 bases remaining between them. The CDR3 consists of 14 residues. Germline lookup yields CDR1 MDHEN and CDR2 SYDVKM. Here the CDR3 reads CASSDQGLQETQYF. CDR3 nucleotide sequence: TGTGCCAGCAGCGACCAGGGGTTACAAGAGACCCAGTACTTC.

In its sample, this clonotype was seen many times. The chain recombines TRBV20-1 with TRBJ1-2, with no clear D. CDR1 DFQATT and CDR2 SNEGSKA come from the germline V gene (reference sequence). Trimming pared 3 bases from V and 8 bases from J, leaving 16 bases between. The CDR3 is 13 amino acids. The CDR3 region has the DNA TGCAGTGCTAGTAACGGGCCCGTGAGCGGCTACACCTTC. Encoded protein: CSASNGPVSGYTF.

This clonotype was seen repeatedly, ten times or more. CDR3 nucleotides: TGCAGTGCCCGGACGGGGGAGAGAAAACTGTTTTTT. Amino acids: CSARTGERKLFF. The chain carries TRBV20-1 and TRBJ1-4, with D tentatively TRBD1 (5 bases). The CDR3 consists of 12 residues. Germline values: CDR1 DFQATT, CDR2 SNEGSKA (reference sequence). V shed 6 bases and J shed 10 bases, with 15 bases lying between them.

There are many counts of this clonotype. The chain links TRBV2 to TRBJ2-1; D may be TRBD2 (6 bases). Germline CDR1 reads SNHLY; CDR2 reads FYNNEI. V shed 2 bases and J shed 5 bases, with 10 bases lying between them. There are 14 residues in the CDR3. CDR3 in amino acids: CASSEWVADNEQFF. The CDR3 coding sequence is TGTGCCAGCAGTGAATGGGTAGCGGACAATGAGCAGTTCTTC.

The table lists this clonotype with many counts. The CDR3 loop reads CAWSSLSSSDTQYF. The CDR3 coding sequence is TGTGCCTGGAGTTCCCTATCTAGTAGCGATACGCAGTATTTT. The J gene is TRBJ2-3, the V gene TRBV30; D is unresolved. Germline CDR1 reads GTSNPN; CDR2 reads SVGIG (reference sequence). The CDR3 spans 14 residues. The V and J ends lost 2 bases and 6 bases respectively, with 15 bases between them.

There are many counts of this clonotype. The chain employs TRBV15 and TRBJ1-2, with 7 bases identical to TRBD1. The germline CDR1 and CDR2 sequences are LNHNV and YYDKDF (reference sequence). Trimming at V came to 4 bases and at J to 4 bases, leaving 9 bases not matched to a gene. The CDR3 runs 15 residues. The DNA for the CDR3 is TGTGCCACCAGCAACCCCGACAGGGACGGCTATGGCTACACCTTC. This translates into CATSNPDRDGYGYTF.

This clonotype was counted at least ten times. The J gene is TRBJ1-6, the V gene TRBV2, with unresolved D. The CDR3 length is 15 residues. V lost 5 bases and J 9 bases, leaving 17 bases between the germline ends. Germline-derived CDR1 and CDR2 are SNHLY and FYNNEI. The CDR3 reads CASSPLDRRSSPLHF. CDR3 nucleotide sequence: TGTGCCAGCAGTCCGTTGGACCGCAGAAGTTCACCCCTCCACTTT.

This clonotype was observed at least ten times. The chain carries TRBV7-2 and TRBJ1-5, with D hard to call. Deletions cut 4 bases from V and 8 bases from J, with 15 bases between. In germline, CDR1 is SGHTA, CDR2 FQGNSA. The CDR3 sequence is 14 residues long. The CDR3 nucleotides read TGTGCCAGCAGCTCCCGACCGGCTTCGGAGCCCCAGCATTTT. Protein: CASSSRPASEPQHF.

This clonotype was counted at least ten times. V is TRBV28 and J is TRBJ2-2; no clear D gene. The CDR3 has 13 residues. Germline V lookup: CDR1 MDHEN, CDR2 SYDVKM. The V end was cut by 2 bases, the J end by 7 bases, with 8 bases between. This chain's CDR3 is CASSLEAVGELFF. In nucleotides, the CDR3 is TGTGCCAGCAGTTTAGAGGCGGTCGGGGAGCTGTTTTTT.